One and the same sample provided the 25 T cell receptor beta chains below, sequenced in a study of T cell repertoires in cytomegalovirus infection. MiXCR was run by TCRdb on the reads, yielding one entry per CDR3 protein. The sample includes about 400,000 distinct CDR3 sequences, roughly 18% of them seen just once. The sequenced sample was PBMCs. These TCRs come from a human donor in good health (CMV status not recorded). Some clones in this sample may be carry-over from other donors' samples.

This rearrangement joins TRBV12-3 or TRBV12-4 to TRBJ1-2, with TRBD1 as a possible D gene (5 bases). This CDR3 has 11 residues. Trimming stripped 7 bases from V and 6 bases from J, with 9 bases between. CDR3 nucleotide sequence: TGTGCCAGCACCCCAGGGCATGGCTACACCTTC. This codes for CASTPGHGYTF.

The table lists this clonotype with many counts. The genes are TRBV7-9 and TRBJ2-7; 9 bases map to TRBD1. Germline lookup yields CDR1 SEHNR and CDR2 FQNEAQ (reference sequence). Trimming cost V 4 bases and J 2 bases; bases outside gene matches: 3. There are 14 residues in the CDR3. CDR3 sequence reads: CASSYRDRAYEQYF. The CDR3 DNA reads TGTGCCAGCAGCTACCGGGACAGGGCCTACGAGCAGTACTTC.

The chain couples TRBV5-4 to TRBJ2-5, with TRBD1 identical over 9 bases. The CDR3 runs 15 residues. Per the germline V gene, CDR1 is SGHNT and CDR2 is YYREEE (reference sequence). V was pared by 4 bases and J by 5 bases, with 9 bases of the junction left unmatched. The CDR3 bases are TGTGCCAGCAGCATGGGGGACAGGGTAGAGGAGACCCAGTACTTC. Protein sequence: CASSMGDRVEETQYF.

The chain's CDR3 is CASAGGVSLQPQHF. The CDR3 region has the DNA TGTGCCAGCGCCGGGGGCGTCTCGCTGCAGCCCCAGCATTTT. The chain combines TRBV6-1 with TRBJ1-5; the D gene is possibly TRBD1 (6 bases). The ends were cut back, 8 bases at V and 7 bases at J, with 18 bases in the middle. This CDR3 contains 14 residues. Germline V gene data show CDR1 as MNHNS and CDR2 as SASEGT.

This clonotype has only one observation. V is TRBV29-1 and J is TRBJ2-5, with TRBD2 as a possible D gene (6 bases). Germline CDR1 is SQVTM and CDR2 is ANQGSEA. The V and J ends lost 7 bases and 4 bases respectively, with 13 bases between them. The CDR3 covers 12 residues. The CDR3 nucleotides read TGCAGCGCAATACGGGGGTCAGAGACCCAGTACTTC. Amino acids: CSAIRGSETQYF.

This clonotype was recorded many times. This rearrangement joins TRBV7-3 to TRBJ2-5; D remains unclear. CDR3 length equals 13 residues. V dropped 0 bases and J dropped 5 bases, with 7 bases sitting between them. The V gene's germline CDR1 is SGHTA and CDR2 FQGTGA. The CDR3 DNA sequence: TGTGCCAGCAGCTTAACAGTTGGGGAGACCCAGTACTTC. Its translation: CASSLTVGETQYF.

The table lists this clonotype with many counts. V and J are TRBV7-2 and TRBJ2-4, with D perhaps TRBD2 (5 bases). The CDR3 sequence is 15 residues long. V lost 4 bases and J lost 3, with 13 bases in between. Germline V gives CDR1 SGHTA, CDR2 FQGNSA. CDR3 region: CASSSARAGKNIQYF. The CDR3 DNA follows: TGTGCCAGCAGCTCCGCTCGGGCGGGCAAAAACATTCAGTACTTC.

V gene TRBV10-3 combines with J gene TRBJ2-3; no firm D call. V dropped 0 bases and J dropped 0 bases, with 1 base sitting between them. CDR3 length: 13 amino acids. The germline V gene has CDR1 ENHRY and CDR2 SYGVKD. CDR3: CAISESSTDTQYF. CDR3 nucleotides: TGTGCCATCAGTGAGTCCAGCACAGATACGCAGTATTTT.

This clonotype was seen ten or more times. The rearrangement links TRBV7-6 to TRBJ1-2; the D gene is possibly TRBD1 (6 bases). V lost 4 bases and J lost 1, with 19 bases in between. CDR1 is SGHVS, CDR2 FNYEAQ, per germline. The CDR3 length is 17 residues. The CDR3 nucleotides are TGTGCCAGCAGCTCGGGGGGCCACAAAGGATTTAACTATGGCTACACCTTC. Its translation is CASSSGGHKGFNYGYTF. The whole variable domain, filled in from reference TRBV7-6 and TRBJ1-2, reads GAGVSQSPRYKVTKRGQDVALRCDPISGHVSLYWYRQALGQGPEFLTYFNYEAQQDKSGLPNDRFSAERPEGSISTLTIQRTEQRDSAMYRCASSSGGHKGFNYGYTFGSGTRLTVV.

This rearrangement joins TRBV12-3 or TRBV12-4 to TRBJ2-1, with 10 bases aligning to TRBD2. J was trimmed by 0 bases and V by 6 bases; bases with no gene match: 8. This CDR3 is built from 17 residues. CDR3 amino acids: CASSRRTSGLSYNEQFF. CDR3 sequence (DNA): TGTGCCAGCAGCCGAAGGACTAGCGGACTCTCCTACAATGAGCAGTTCTTC.

The CDR3 bases are TGTGCCAGCAGTTTGGGAAGGGAATGGCAGTATTTT. It codes for CASSLGREWQYF. The chain combines TRBV12-3 or TRBV12-4 with TRBJ2-3, with D unresolved. The CDR3 runs to 12 residues. V dropped 3 bases and J dropped 11 bases, with 12 bases sitting between them.

This clonotype appeared a few times. This CDR3 is CASSPAGDSSYEQYF. CDR3 bases: TGTGCCAGCAGTCCTGCGGGTGACAGCTCCTACGAGCAGTACTTC. The chain employs TRBV28 and TRBJ2-7, with D perhaps TRBD1 or TRBD2 (5 bases each). V lost 5 bases, J lost 0 bases, and 14 bases lay in between. Germline CDR1 is MDHEN and CDR2 is SYDVKM. This CDR3 region has 15 residues.

This clonotype was seen at least ten times. The chain employs TRBV28 and TRBJ1-4, with TRBD1 as a possible D gene (5 bases). This CDR3 has 16 residues. The germline V gene encodes CDR1 MDHEN and CDR2 SYDVKM. The V and J ends lost 6 bases and 5 bases respectively, with 19 bases between them. The CDR3 DNA reads as TGTGCCAGCAGCCGACAGTCGCCCGGGGAGAATGAAAAACTGTTTTTT. Amino acid sequence: CASSRQSPGENEKLFF.

This clonotype has only a few counts. The chain combines TRBV2 with TRBJ1-1, with a tentative D call TRBD1 (5 bases). The germline V gene has CDR1 SNHLY and CDR2 FYNNEI. This CDR3 comprises 13 residues. Trimming shortened V by 6 bases and J by 4 bases, and 12 bases separated the two germline ends. The CDR3 DNA is TGTGCCAGCAGCCCGATAGGGGTCACTGAAGCTTTCTTT. This sequence encodes CASSPIGVTEAFF.

This clonotype was picked up many times. The chain recombines TRBV7-9 with TRBJ2-5, with 7 positions matching TRBD2. The germline gives CDR1 SEHNR, CDR2 FQNEAQ (reference sequence). The CDR3 consists of 15 residues. Trimming removed 2 bases from V and 1 base from J; junction bases left unmatched: 4. The CDR3 DNA sequence: TGTGCCAGCAGCTTATCCGCGGGAGCCCAAGAGACCCAGTACTTC. Translating it yields CASSLSAGAQETQYF.

This sequence joins TRBV27 and TRBJ2-3; no firm D call. The CDR3 sequence is 14 residues long. Germline values: CDR1 MNHEY, CDR2 SMNVEV (reference sequence). The ends were cut back, 6 bases at V and 2 bases at J, with 12 bases in the middle. The CDR3 DNA follows: TGTGCCAGCAGCCCCAGGAGTTCCACAGATACGCAGTATTTT. Protein product: CASSPRSSTDTQYF.

This clonotype was recorded at least ten times. The gene calls are TRBV7-2 and TRBJ2-7; D unclear. The CDR3 consists of 13 residues. The ends were cut back, 2 bases at V and 0 bases at J, with 5 bases in the middle. In germline, CDR1 is SGHTA, CDR2 FQGNSA. The CDR3 region is CASSLWVSYEQYF. The CDR3 DNA sequence: TGTGCCAGCAGCTTATGGGTCTCCTACGAGCAGTACTTC.

The table lists this clonotype with a few counts. The rearrangement uses TRBV5-4 and TRBJ2-5; 9 bases are shared with TRBD1. J lost 6 bases, V lost 3 bases, and 6 bases had no gene match. The CDR3 totals 14 residues. Germline V gene data show CDR1 as SGHNT and CDR2 as YYREEE (reference sequence). The CDR3 bases are TGTGCCAGCAGCTCCGGACAGGGGTCGCAGACCCAGTACTTC. Its translation: CASSSGQGSQTQYF.

The chain has TRBV28 and TRBJ1-5, with D tentatively TRBD1 (6 bases). CDR1 is MDHEN, CDR2 SYDVKM, per germline. The CDR3 contains 15 residues. V was cut by 4 bases and J by 7 bases, with 17 bases left in between. In DNA, the CDR3 is TGTGCCAGCAGTTCGCCCGGGGGGGGGCGGCAGCCCCAGCATTTT. It yields the protein CASSSPGGGRQPQHF. The full variable domain, in which reference TRBV28 and TRBJ1-5 provide the parts outside the CDR3, is DVKVTQSSRYLVKRTGEKVFLECVQDMDHENMFWYRQDPGLGLRLIYFSYDVKMKEKGDIPEGYSVSREKKERFSLILESASTNQTSMYLCASSSPGGGRQPQHFGDGTRLSIL.

This rearrangement joins TRBV5-5 to TRBJ2-5; D ambiguous. Deletions cut 2 bases from V and 8 bases from J, with 13 bases between. Germline CDR1 and CDR2: SGHKS and YYEKEE (reference sequence). The CDR3 spans 13 residues. The CDR3 protein is CASSFWADGTQYF. The CDR3 bases are TGTGCCAGCAGCTTTTGGGCAGATGGAACCCAGTACTTC.

The rearrangement links TRBV20-1 to TRBJ1-3; possible D gene TRBD1, 6 bases. CDR3 length: 13 amino acids. The V end was cut by 3 bases, the J end by 7 bases, with 13 bases between. Germline V CDR1 and CDR2: DFQATT, SNEGSKA (reference sequence). The CDR3 DNA follows: TGCAGTGCTAGGACGACAGGACTTAACACCATATATTTT. Translating it yields CSARTTGLNTIYF.

This clonotype was counted at least ten times. V gene TRBV11-1 combines with J gene TRBJ2-3; maybe TRBD2 (6 bases). Between the trimmed V and J ends, which lost 4 bases and 5 bases, there was a span of 16 bases. CDR1 SGHAT and CDR2 FQDESV come from the germline V gene (reference sequence). CDR3 length equals 15 residues. CDR3 DNA sequence: TGTGCCAGCAGCTCTCGGGACTTCGGAGAAGATACGCAGTATTTT. Amino acid sequence: CASSSRDFGEDTQYF.

This clonotype turned up a few times. This chain connects TRBV11-2 to TRBJ2-1; D remains ambiguous. V was cut by 5 bases and J by 4 bases, with 12 bases left in between. Germline-derived CDR1 and CDR2 are SGHAT and FQNNGV. This CDR3 is 14 amino acids long. DNA for the CDR3: TGTGCCAGCAGCCCCCGGACCGATTACAATGAGCAGTTCTTC. It translates to CASSPRTDYNEQFF.

The table lists this clonotype with many counts. This chain connects TRBV12-5 to TRBJ2-1; 9 bases agree with TRBD1. The CDR3 loop spans 17 amino acids. V shed 6 bases and J 8 bases; nucleotides not matched to a gene: 17. The germline V gene encodes CDR1 LGHNT and CDR2 FRNRAP. CDR3 nucleotides: TGTGCTAGTGGACCGGGACAGGGCGGGCGGGAGAGAGATGAGCAGTTCTTC. Amino acids: CASGPGQGGRERDEQFF.

This chain joins TRBV2 and TRBJ2-3; D might be TRBD2 (5 bases). Germline V gene data show CDR1 as SNHLY and CDR2 as FYNNEI. This CDR3 is 12 amino acids long. The V end was cut by 7 bases, the J end by 6 bases, with 11 bases between. The CDR3 DNA reads as TGTGCCAGCAAGGGAGAAGCCGATACGCAGTATTTT. Its translation is CASKGEADTQYF.